This record covers a single T cell receptor beta chain. In the study's own analysis: How many nucleated cells were present was estimated from reference gene primer amplification. Data came from immunoSEQ multiplex PCR; TCRdb stores just in-frame clones and leaves some out. The V and J calls and clone size were taken over from that table, and D and trimming were inferred from the DNA. The sample consists of about 130,000 clones, about 85% of them appearing once. The data were obtained in a study of blood T cell repertoires in COVID-19. Study-wide background: Sites in the United States, Italy and Spain provided acute and convalescent COVID-19 samples.

The TCR originated in a man aged 55 to 70 with acute or convalescent COVID-19. Input material: peripheral blood.

Here the CDR3 reads CASSPTAGAGGYTF. CDR3 bases: TGTGCCAGCTCACCAACAGCCGGGGCGGGAGGCTACACCTTC. This chain uses TRBV18 with TRBJ1-2; weak D call: TRBD1 (5 bases). The CDR3 contains 14 residues. Germline CDR1 reads KGHSH; CDR2 reads LQKENI. Trimming took off 2 bases at V and 8 bases at J, with 15 bases between the two ends.